This T cell receptor (beta chain) was profiled in a study of blood T cell repertoires in COVID-19. Sequencing was performed with immunoSEQ multiplex PCR; in TCRdb, only in-frame clones are kept and a portion is missing. The top ten hold 0.99% of the sample, which has about 250,000 clones, approximately 90% seen once. Looked up from germline, CDR1 is SGHRS and CDR2 is YFSETQ. V lost 7 bases, J lost 6 bases, and 17 bases stayed unmatched. There are 16 residues in the CDR3. Material: peripheral blood. The source of this sequence is a woman between 40 and 50 years old who had recovered from COVID-19. The J gene is TRBJ2-3, the V gene TRBV5-1; 7 nucleotides align to TRBD1. The CDR3 DNA reads as TGCGCCAGCCGACGTGGGGCACCAGGGGGTGGGGATACGCAGTATTTT. It is translated as CASRRGAPGGGDTQYF. Full variable domain (remainder filled in from reference TRBV5-1 and TRBJ2-3): KAGVTQTPRYLIKTRGQQVTLSCSPISGHRSVSWYQQTPGQGLQFLFEYFSETQRNKGNFPGRFSGRQFSNSRSEMNVSTLELGDSALYLCASRRGAPGGGDTQYFGPGTRLTVL.